This TCR beta chain originates from a study of blood T cell repertoires in COVID-19. Measured with immunoSEQ multiplex PCR; TCRdb has only the in-frame clones, and not every one. This table holds tens of thousands of clones, about 87% found once. The sample comprised peripheral blood. This TCR was sampled from a woman at least 80 years old with acute or convalescent COVID-19.

As DNA, the CDR3 is TGCGCCAGCAGGAAGACTAGCGGGGGGGCCTACAATGAGCAGTTCTTC. Translation gives CASRKTSGGAYNEQFF. The chain recombines TRBV5-1 with TRBJ2-1; 14 bases agree with TRBD2. The CDR3 has 16 residues. V gave up 5 bases and J gave up 2 bases; unmatched junction bases: 3. Germline CDR1 and CDR2: SGHRS and YFSETQ.